The source of this T cell receptor beta chain is a study of human T cells and chemical hapten exposure. Background on the study: The patch tests put 0.01% DPC on the skin of the upper back and were read 6 days later.

Findings and caveats of the study: Every donor had alopecia, and their immune response may therefore differ from healthy people's.

Time point specified: pre-sensitization, week 0. The treatment denotes: therapeutic diphenylcyclopropenone sensitization with weekly scalp DPC. Every donor had alopecia and was 18 to 70 years old; all were suitable for DPC. CDR3 size: 14 residues. Germline V lookup: CDR1 SEHNR, CDR2 FQNEAQ (reference sequence). Trimming took 5 bases from V and 6 from J, leaving 16 bases between them. Via MiXCR, TCRdb re-called the RACE reads, giving one row per CDR3 protein. This table has 250,000 or so distinct CDR3 sequences, approximately 8.4% appearing once. Comments on this clonotype: What it binds is unknown.

The sequence came from a woman aged 40 to 50 with alopecia areata. Some clones in this sample may be carry-over from other donors' samples. The J gene is TRBJ1-1, the V gene TRBV7-9; maybe TRBD1 (5 bases). The material was whole blood, obtained in connection with sensitization to the hapten diphenylcyclopropenone (DPC). CDR3 amino acids: CASSTNLRGAEAFF. For the CDR3, the DNA is TGTGCCAGCAGCACAAATCTAAGGGGAGCTGAAGCTTTCTTT.